These 32 T cell receptor beta chains came from one sample sequenced in a study of blood T cell repertoires in COVID-19. Clones were read by immunoSEQ multiplex PCR, and TCRdb kept only the in-frame ones, dropping some. The table includes approximately 110,000 clones, about 83% detected once. The sequenced sample was peripheral blood. The receptors shown here come from a human donor in a cohort sampled during active COVID-19.

The rearrangement links TRBV7-9 to TRBJ2-2; the D gene is possibly TRBD1 (6 bases). Germline CDR1 is SEHNR and CDR2 is FQNEAQ (reference sequence). This CDR3 spans 17 amino acids. V was shortened by 3 bases and J by 3 bases, with 17 bases between the two germline ends. The CDR3 DNA follows: TGTGCCAGCAGCTTTACAGGGTCGCGGAGTTACACCGGGGAGCTGTTTTTT. Translating gives CASSFTGSRSYTGELFF.

The V and J genes are TRBV7-2 and TRBJ2-1; TRBD2 matches 7 bases. The ends lost 6 bases at V and 9 bases at J; junction bases unmatched: 20. Germline CDR1 reads SGHTA; CDR2 reads FQGNSA. The CDR3 runs 17 residues. The CDR3 bases are TGTGCCAGCAGAAATCACGTCGGGGAAGCGGGAAGGGGTGAGCAGTTCTTC. This codes for CASRNHVGEAGRGEQFF.

This chain joins TRBV7-9 and TRBJ2-1; TRBD1 matches at 8 bases. Trimming cost V 4 bases and J 4 bases; bases outside gene matches: 9. CDR1 is SEHNR, CDR2 FQNEAQ, per germline (reference sequence). This CDR3 is built from 16 residues. The CDR3 reads CASSSDEGQAYNEQFF. CDR3 coding DNA: TGTGCCAGCAGCTCAGACGAGGGACAGGCTTACAATGAGCAGTTCTTC.

The chain combines TRBV6-2 or TRBV6-3 with TRBJ2-4, with 7 bases matching TRBD1. With V trimmed by 6 bases and J by 2 bases, 4 bases remained unmatched. This CDR3 has 14 amino acids. Germline loops: CDR1 MNHEY, CDR2 SVGEGT. CDR3 coding DNA: TGTGCCAGCAGCCTGACAGGGTCCAAAAACATTCAGTACTTC. It encodes CASSLTGSKNIQYF.

This rearrangement joins TRBV11-2 to TRBJ1-2; TRBD1 agrees at 8 bases. The ends lost 7 bases at V and 5 bases at J; junction bases unmatched: 9. The CDR3 length is 14 residues. Germline CDR1 and CDR2: SGHAT and FQNNGV. The CDR3 DNA reads as TGTGCCAGCACCGCCCAGGGGGCGGGGTATGGCTACACCTTC. Its translation: CASTAQGAGYGYTF.

This clone was seen once. The V gene is TRBV5-1, the J gene TRBJ1-1; TRBD1 matches 9 bases. CDR1 and CDR2 (germline): SGHRS, YFSETQ. The V segment lost 4 bases and the J segment 0 bases; nucleotides outside the gene matches: 4. This CDR3 comprises 15 residues. DNA of the CDR3: TGCGCCAGCAGCGAGGGGACAGGGATGAACACTGAAGCTTTCTTT. Protein: CASSEGTGMNTEAFF.

V is TRBV7-2 and J is TRBJ2-5; TRBD2 matches at 7 bases. The germline gives CDR1 SGHTA, CDR2 FQGNSA. V gave up 0 bases and J gave up 5 bases; unmatched junction bases: 0. The CDR3 has 13 residues. CDR3 sequence: CASSLAGGETQYF. CDR3 bases: TGTGCCAGCAGCTTAGCGGGAGGGGAGACCCAGTACTTC.

The chain employs TRBV7-9 and TRBJ2-3, with D perhaps matching TRBD2 (5 bases). V lost 3 bases to trimming and J lost 4 bases, with 8 bases between them. The CDR3 covers 13 residues. The germline V gene has CDR1 SEHNR and CDR2 FQNEAQ (reference sequence). The CDR3: CASSFTGSDTQYF. The CDR3 nucleotides read TGTGCCAGCAGCTTCACGGGGTCAGATACGCAGTATTTT.

This clone was counted once. This chain joins TRBV6-6 and TRBJ2-3, with 9 bases aligning to TRBD1. Unmatched junction bases numbered 6, after V lost 5 bases and J lost 3 bases. This CDR3 has 15 amino acids. Germline loops: CDR1 MNHNY, CDR2 SVGAGI (reference sequence). The CDR3 coding sequence is TGTGCCAGCAGTGAGGGGACAGGGCAGACAGATACGCAGTATTTT. Encoded protein: CASSEGTGQTDTQYF.

V gene TRBV25-1 combines with J gene TRBJ2-7; TRBD1 matches 12 bases. Germline V lookup: CDR1 MGHDK, CDR2 SYGVNS. With V trimmed by 4 bases and J by 4 bases, 5 bases remained unmatched. The CDR3 has 15 amino acids. CDR3 sequence (DNA): TGTGCCAGCAGTGGAGGGACAGGGGGCGCGTACGAGCAGTACTTC. It specifies CASSGGTGGAYEQYF.

The genes are TRBV4-3 and TRBJ2-1; TRBD1 might be the D (5 bases). Trimming removed 4 bases at V and 0 bases at J, with 13 bases between. The germline CDR1 and CDR2 sequences are LGHNA and YSLEER. CDR3 size: 16 residues. Written as DNA, the CDR3 is TGCGCCAGCAGCCCCGAGTTGGGGCTCTCCTACAATGAGCAGTTCTTC. Residues: CASSPELGLSYNEQFF.

The V gene is TRBV6-4, the J gene TRBJ2-2; TRBD2 agrees at 11 bases. This CDR3 region has 15 residues. CDR1 is MRHNA and CDR2 is SNTAGT in the germline V gene. The V gene end was trimmed by 6 bases and the J gene end by 4 bases; junction bases not matched to a gene: 4. CDR3 residues: CASSTSGGFTGELFF. Written as DNA, the CDR3 is TGTGCCAGCAGCACTAGCGGGGGATTCACCGGGGAGCTGTTTTTT.

The chain links TRBV6-5 to TRBJ1-1; 8 bases fit TRBD1. V lost 4 bases and J lost 4; bases outside the gene matches: 2. The CDR3 has 13 residues. Germline CDR1 reads MNHEY; CDR2 reads SVGAGI. CDR3 DNA: TGTGCCAGCAGTTCAACAGGGGGCACTGAAGCTTTCTTT. Amino acids: CASSSTGGTEAFF.

The gene calls are TRBV7-2 and TRBJ2-2; D is unclear. Trimming removed 11 bases from V and 1 base from J, with 11 bases in between. CDR1 SGHTA and CDR2 FQGNSA come from the germline V gene. The CDR3 length is 13 residues. The CDR3 DNA sequence: TGTGCCTGCGCAACAGTGAACACCGGGGAGCTGTTTTTT. Amino acids: CACATVNTGELFF.

The chain has TRBV27 and TRBJ1-3; maybe TRBD1 (5 bases). Trimming removed 5 bases from V and 8 bases from J, with 19 bases in between. The CDR3 runs 15 residues. Germline V gene data show CDR1 as MNHEY and CDR2 as SMNVEV (reference sequence). The CDR3 nucleotides read TGTGCCAGCAGTCCCGGGACTAGGCCCAGGGACACCATATATTTT. Translating it yields CASSPGTRPRDTIYF.

The rearrangement uses TRBV27 and TRBJ1-3; D gene unclear. Trimming pared 0 bases from V and 2 bases from J, leaving 5 bases between. The CDR3 has 14 amino acids. Looked up from germline, CDR1 is MNHEY and CDR2 is SMNVEV (reference sequence). CDR3 nucleotides: TGTGCCAGCAGTTTATCGAGGGCTGGAAACACCATATATTTT. The encoded protein is CASSLSRAGNTIYF.

The chain employs TRBV5-6 and TRBJ1-2, with 8 nucleotides matching TRBD1. The CDR3 length is 15 residues. With V trimmed by 2 bases and J by 8 bases, 11 bases remained unmatched. The V gene's germline CDR1 is SGHDT and CDR2 YYEEEE. The CDR3 DNA reads as TGTGCCAGCAGCTTTGCGGACAGGGAGTTTGGAGGCTACACCTTC. Amino acid sequence: CASSFADREFGGYTF.

The V call is TRBV4-1, the J call TRBJ2-6; D call uncertain. The CDR3 contains 17 residues. Per germline, CDR1 MGHRA and CDR2 YSYEKL. V shed 1 base and J shed 0 bases, with 10 bases lying between them. CDR3 sequence: CASSQGAVSSGANVLTF. CDR3 bases: TGCGCCAGCAGCCAAGGGGCAGTCAGCTCTGGGGCCAACGTCCTGACTTTC.

This clone appeared a few times. The rearrangement links TRBV2 to TRBJ2-7; D not resolved. Trimming cost V 2 bases and J 3 bases, with 5 bases left between them. This CDR3 region has 12 residues. CDR1 and CDR2 (germline): SNHLY, FYNNEI. In nucleotides, the CDR3 is TGTGCCAGCAGTGAACAGTTCTACGAGCAGTACTTC. The encoded protein is CASSEQFYEQYF.

This chain uses TRBV12-3 or TRBV12-4 with TRBJ2-1; no firm D call. V was cut by 5 bases and J by 4 bases, with 9 bases left in between. CDR3 length: 13 amino acids. CDR3 DNA: TGTGCCAGCAGTCCAAAAACTTACAATGAGCAGTTCTTC. Translating gives CASSPKTYNEQFF.

V gene TRBV9 combines with J gene TRBJ2-1; no firm D call. The CDR3 totals 13 residues. The germline gives CDR1 SGDLS, CDR2 YYNGEE. V shed 8 bases and J shed 0 bases, with 9 bases lying between them. The CDR3 DNA reads as TGTGCCAGTTCCAGGCCCTCCTACAATGAGCAGTTCTTC. Protein: CASSRPSYNEQFF.

The chain is built from TRBV24-1 and TRBJ2-6, with TRBD1 identical over 9 bases. Germline lookup yields CDR1 KGHDR and CDR2 SFDVKD. This CDR3 region has 19 residues. The junction had 9 bases not matched to a gene; V was cut back by 4 bases and J by 0 bases. This CDR3 reads CATSDTTGGLSSGANVLTF. As DNA, the CDR3 is TGTGCCACCAGTGACACCACAGGGGGCCTATCCTCTGGGGCCAACGTCCTGACTTTC.

The chain uses TRBV5-1 and TRBJ2-7, with 7 bases identical to TRBD2. This CDR3 comprises 14 residues. V trimming: 4 bases; J trimming: 2 bases; junction bases outside the gene matches: 6. The germline gives CDR1 SGHRS, CDR2 YFSETQ. The CDR3 loop reads CASSAGGGPYEQYF. The DNA of the CDR3 is TGCGCCAGCAGCGCTGGGGGGGGACCCTACGAGCAGTACTTC.

This clone has just one count. The genes are TRBV2 and TRBJ2-1, with 7 bases identical to TRBD2. Trimming cost V 3 bases and J 1 base; bases outside gene matches: 3. Per the germline V gene, CDR1 is SNHLY and CDR2 is FYNNEI. The CDR3 has 15 residues. The CDR3 is CASSEGTTSYNEQFF. CDR3 DNA: TGTGCCAGCAGTGAGGGGACTACTTCCTACAATGAGCAGTTCTTC.

V gene TRBV27 combines with J gene TRBJ2-1; TRBD2 agrees at 14 bases. Germline assignment: CDR1 MNHEY and CDR2 SMNVEV (reference sequence). Trimming took 1 base from V and 7 from J; bases not matched to a gene: 3. The length of the CDR3 is 16 residues. CDR3 sequence: CASSLWGTSGRNEQFF. CDR3 nucleotide sequence: TGTGCCAGCAGTTTATGGGGGACTAGCGGGAGAAATGAGCAGTTCTTC.

CDR3 DNA: TGTGCCTGGAGACCAAAGGGGGCAACTAATGAAAAACTGTTTTTT. Its translation is CAWRPKGATNEKLFF. This sequence joins TRBV30 and TRBJ1-4, with D perhaps matching TRBD1 (6 bases). The CDR3 consists of 15 residues. Between the trimmed V and J ends, which lost 3 bases and 0 bases, there was a span of 11 bases. Germline CDR1 is GTSNPN and CDR2 is SVGIG (reference sequence).

The chain recombines TRBV9 with TRBJ2-1; possible D gene TRBD2, 5 bases. CDR1 SGDLS and CDR2 YYNGEE come from the germline V gene. V was pared by 4 bases and J by 0 bases, with 8 bases between. The CDR3 is 14 residues long. CDR3 amino acids: CASSLLGSYNEQFF. The CDR3 DNA reads as TGTGCCAGCAGCCTACTAGGCTCCTACAATGAGCAGTTCTTC.

The V call is TRBV10-3, the J call TRBJ1-1; D call uncertain. Trimming pared 6 bases from V and 1 base from J, leaving 12 bases between. The CDR3 extends over 14 amino acids. Germline CDR1 and CDR2: ENHRY and SYGVKD. In nucleotides, the CDR3 is TGTGCCATCAGCCCCAGCGAAAAGAACACTGAAGCTTTCTTT. Protein: CAISPSEKNTEAFF.

The chain has TRBV14 and TRBJ2-5; 7 nucleotides agree with TRBD2. The CDR3 is made up of 17 amino acids. Per germline, CDR1 SGHDN and CDR2 FVKESK. Trimming at V came to 5 bases and at J to 7 bases, leaving 19 bases not matched to a gene. The CDR3 sequence is CASSFRDYSVARGTQYF. CDR3 in DNA: TGTGCCAGCAGCTTCAGGGACTACAGTGTGGCGCGGGGGACCCAGTACTTC.

The chain couples TRBV7-9 to TRBJ2-6; TRBD1 agrees at 8 bases. V shed 5 bases, J shed 0 bases, and the junction held 6 bases outside the gene matches. Germline CDR1 SEHNR, CDR2 FQNEAQ (reference sequence). CDR3 length: 17 residues. The DNA of the CDR3 is TGTGCCAGCAGCCAGCAGGGGGCCCGCTCTGGGGCCAACGTCCTGACTTTC. Protein: CASSQQGARSGANVLTF.

This rearrangement joins TRBV27 to TRBJ2-5; 7 bases match TRBD2. J lost 1 base, V lost 4 bases, and 6 bases had no gene match. The germline gives CDR1 MNHEY, CDR2 SMNVEV (reference sequence). This CDR3 is 15 amino acids long. This CDR3 is CASSSHTSAQETQYF. The CDR3 nucleotides are TGTGCCAGCAGTTCCCATACTAGCGCCCAAGAGACCCAGTACTTC.

The table lists this clone with a few counts. This chain links TRBV7-9 with TRBJ2-7; D perhaps matches TRBD2 (5 bases). The CDR3 runs to 15 residues. The germline V and J ends were trimmed by 1 base and 13 bases, with 23 bases remaining between them. The germline CDR1 and CDR2 sequences are SEHNR and FQNEAQ (reference sequence). CDR3 in amino acids: CASSLDVLALRHPYF. The CDR3 DNA is TGTGCCAGCAGCTTAGATGTCCTAGCCTTACGGCACCCCTACTTC.